This T cell receptor (beta chain) was captured in a study of T cells after yellow fever vaccination. MiXCR, run by TCRdb on the 5' RACE reads, gives a single entry per CDR3 protein. This sample has some 300,000 distinct CDR3 sequences, with around 8.1% found just once. The germline V gene encodes CDR1 LNHNV and CDR2 YYDKDF (reference sequence). The CDR3 covers 17 residues. V shed 0 bases and J shed 4 bases, with 18 bases lying between them. V and J are TRBV15 and TRBJ2-5, with a tentative D call TRBD2 (6 bases). The specimen comprised PBMCs, sampled roughly 46 days after the first yellow fever vaccination. The source of this sequence is a man between 18 and 35 years old who received the YFV17D yellow fever vaccine. The CDR3 sequence is CATSRDAGRSGGETQYF. Here the CDR3 DNA reads TGTGCCACCAGCAGAGATGCGGGGCGATCCGGTGGAGAGACCCAGTACTTC.